This TCR beta chain was retrieved from a study of cytomegalovirus exposure and HLA in healthy donors listed by TCRdb under 2017. For the study in its entirety: In an earlier analysis of some 550 of the donors, about 270 Gb of sequence data and 100 million or so unique TCR beta sequences from 150 million to 200 million T cells were reported. The study aimed to test whether signatures of past pathogen exposure could be identified by cataloging public T cell receptors. All discovery cohort repertoires had been generated on a single sequencing platform. Genome-wide SNP genotypes for about three fifths of the 666 donors were used in a later genetic analysis, which treated that subset as a discovery cohort. A separate validation cohort of roughly 130 different subjects was used in addition to the roughly 700-subject first cohort. Donor age, sex, ethnicity and CMV serostatus were collected together with the repertoire data. Several DR-DQ haplotypes were treated as single units for association and clustering because of strong linkage in the cohort. Using immunosequencing, the study profiled T cell repertoires from roughly 650 subjects and related those repertoires to cytomegalovirus serostatus. An early release that covered fewer than 800 HLA-typed donors contained approximately 290 gigabases of sequencing data and roughly 84 million unique TCR sequences. Both class I and class II loci were covered by HLA typing, at four-digit resolution. The number of donors typed differed by locus, with roughly 620-630 for A, B, C, DRB1 and DQB1, around 500 for DQA1, 600 to 610 for DPA1, and 400 to 490 for DPB1. An earlier analysis of several hundred of the donors applied high-throughput TCR beta sequencing to assess whether each TCR beta V gene segment acted as functional or pseudogenic. Rather than using new phenotypic data, the later analysis identified candidate immune exposures from TCR beta sequences and from how often those sequences occurred across donors. Among the roughly 400 genotyped donors, around 81% belonged to the genetic ancestry cluster associated with self-reported Caucasian donors. Among about 390 genotyped donors of the cohort, an average of 235,054 unique TCR beta nucleotide sequences were sequenced per donor, 15% to 20% of them non-productive. The study combined high-throughput TCR immunosequencing, statistical association of individual TCRs with disease status, and machine learning to predict cytomegalovirus infection status. A later analysis re-examined previously published TCR beta repertoires from more than 650 donors and added high-resolution HLA genotyping to investigate patterns of TCR occurrence. Overall results and qualifications from the work: Presence/absence analyses assumed roughly uniform sequencing depth across donors, an assumption that may not hold. A further reported finding was that TCR beta sequences accurately predicted the HLA-A and HLA-B alleles for most subjects in the first cohort. Cytomegalovirus status was reported to be diagnosed by the classifier with high specificity and sensitivity in both the original and validation cohorts. For the cohort, immune exposure information was limited to CMV serostatus. A later analysis found that HLA-associated TCR beta chains were more clonally expanded and had lower generation probabilities than equally common non-associated chains. Because some donors lacked HLA typing at each locus, the association tests relied only on the typed subset. A later analysis associated 15,000 to 20,000 TCR beta sequences with specific HLA alleles at a false discovery rate of 0.05. In an earlier analysis of around 600 of the donors, most TCR beta V segments appeared in productive rearrangements about 90% or about 30% of the time, broadly matching IMGT annotations. The cohort was sequenced for TCR beta chains only, and without alpha or paired-chain data the features that could be detected were limited. Assigning TCR associations to individual alleles was difficult when HLA alleles, especially DR and DQ, strongly co-occurred. A later genetic analysis associated a missense DCLRE1C variant with V-gene and J-gene trimming of TCR beta chains, and an independent cohort replicated the association. Some IMGT-functional V segments, including TRBV6-2 and TRBV6-3, could not be told apart with the 87-base-pair reads, so those segments were excluded. In the study, 164 TCR beta chains were listed as associated with cytomegalovirus. In a later analysis, most CMV-associated TCR beta chains were found to appear HLA-restricted, with HLA associations seemingly driven largely by CMV exposure. In a later analysis, the rate of TCR association differed among HLA loci, with DRB1 alleles having the most associated TCRs and HLA-C alleles having the fewest. Linkage disequilibrium might explain the correlated functional status among segregating V segments, but an unknown experimental factor could not be ruled out. Most TCR sequences were seen in very few donors, while some public TCRs were found in many individuals. The sequencing pipeline was judged likely to have produced a cluster of highly shared sequence variants as a technical artifact. A few of the identified cytomegalovirus-associated TCR beta chains were confirmed in vitro to be specific for cytomegalovirus antigens. A later genetic analysis reported fewer N-insertions in productive TCRs among donors in an Asian-associated ancestry cluster than the roughly 640-donor mean. Approximately 16 rarely observed V segments, including chromosome 9 orphons, were excluded from the earlier analysis of about 600 of the donors because counts were too low. According to a later analysis, parvovirus B19, influenza, CMV and Epstein-Barr virus appeared linked to several top co-occurrence clusters. It was suggested by the authors that the approach could potentially be generalized to other disease states and immunological phenotypes.

From the germline V gene, CDR1 is MNHNS and CDR2 is SASEGT. V is cut by 2 bases and J by 4 bases, and the space between the germline ends is 5 bases. From cysteine to phenylalanine, the CDR3 is 12 amino acids long. This entry keeps only the CDR3 DNA: 36 bases, framed from base 1. Worth noting for this clone: The target of this receptor is not known. Per-nucleotide qualities are absent, and no much larger clonotype sits a single base away.

The cohort consisted of hundreds of healthy bone marrow donors. All cohort members were sampled while nominally healthy, although unrecorded immune exposures were likely present. The donor was CMV seronegative and was included in the group of 352 seronegative cohort members. Each donor provided a peripheral blood sample, and peripheral blood mononuclear cells were used for TCR beta sequencing. The Qiagen DNeasy Blood Extraction Kit was used to extract genomic DNA from the blood cell samples. The library came from the immunoSEQ multiplex PCR assay. The multiplex PCR relied on a mix of 60 forward primers for TCR Vbeta segments and 13 reverse primers for TCR Jbeta segments. Amplification of the CDR3 region of rearranged TCR beta genes was performed with a multiplex PCR assay on genomic DNA. The Illumina HiSeq System was used to sequence the amplified TCR beta libraries as 87-base-pair reads. Concerning the study's data processing: In a later analysis, 80 million or so unique TCR beta chains were counted across the roughly 670 repertoires, and about 9.9 million of these chains were shared by at least two donors. A nearest-neighbor algorithm error-corrected the raw reads and collapsed the reads into unique sequences, merging closely related sequences to remove PCR and sequencing errors. V, D and J gene segments were assigned by aligning CDR3 sequences to IMGT reference sequences. For a sequence to be retained, a match of at least six nucleotides was required to both a V gene segment and a J gene segment. A rearrangement was called productive if the CDR3 had no stop codons and remained in frame with V and J, and every other rearrangement was called non-productive. Following IMGT convention, CDR3 was defined as the stretch from the second conserved V-encoded cysteine to the conserved J-encoded phenylalanine. Sequences without an unambiguous match to a single V gene segment were excluded from the earlier analysis of a few hundred of the donors. An earlier analysis of over 450 of the donors classified V segments as functional when productive rearrangements were above 56.7% and as segregating when the standard deviation between donors was above 5%. A statistical classification framework was developed to diagnose cytomegalovirus status using the catalog of TCR beta chain sequences. A later analysis assigned V and J genes by comparing TCR nucleotide sequences with IMGT/GENE-DB human TR gene sequences. Using the TCRdist pipeline, a later analysis assigned CDR3 sequences along with most-parsimonious VDJ recombination scenarios. In a later analysis, each TCR beta chain was defined by its CDR3 amino acid sequence together with its V-gene family, and reads without a unique V-gene family were excluded. As a way to deal with suspected cross-contamination and a sequencing artifact, a later analysis dropped under 600 nucleotide sequences that were highly shared and had low generation probability. A later analysis calculated a clonal expansion index for each public chain from normalized within-repertoire ranks of inferred template counts. Generation probabilities in a later analysis came from a VDJ recombination model fitted to out-of-frame rearrangements, and those results were checked against IGoR. In a later analysis, hypergeometric tests were used to score TCR-TCR, TCR-HLA and TCR-CMV co-occurrence, with a repertoire-size bias correction applied to TCR pairs. A later analysis estimated false discovery rates by permuting HLA or CMV assignments 20 times. In a later analysis, co-occurring TCRs were grouped with DBSCAN, and TCRdist sequence similarity was added when clustering was performed within HLA-allele-positive subsets. For co-occurrence clustering, repertoires with fewer than 30,000 or more than 120,000 public chains were excluded, along with a handful of repertoires with anomalous nucleotide sharing. The table was pulled from immuneACCESS by TCRdb, which kept in-frame rearrangements only. Such tables lose some clones; where checked, under half of the loss comes from unresolved V genes, and the rest has no known cause. V, J and clone size are those of that table, while D and trimming were read from the DNA. In all, the sample holds 80,000 to 100,000 clones, and about 81% of those were seen once. The ten largest clones capture 1.4% to 1.5% of the sample.

The sequence derives from a man in his forties or fifties in good health and CMV-seronegative. The chain is assembled from TRBV6-1 and TRBJ1-2; the D gene is not confidently resolved. The source material was PBMCs. The CDR3 protein is CASSENSYGYTF. The sequenced DNA: TGTGCCAGCAGTGAAAACAGCTATGGCTACACCTTC.